This TCR beta chain comes out of a study of T cells in women clearing cervical HPV infection. As for the study in general: Blood came at first lesion visit for cases, post-clearance for controls. General observations from the study: Richness differences could reflect unmeasured T-cell content per sample. TRBV6-7 abundance was lower in cases than controls (around 0.1% versus 0.15%).

Remarks on this clone: Its antigen is as yet unknown. Sequencing ends 3 residues short of the CDR3 end; the germline J gene provides the rest.

Trimming pared 2 bases from V and 7 bases from J, leaving 8 bases between. CDR3 length equals 13 residues. From germline, CDR1 is KGHSH and CDR2 LQKENI. immunoSEQ multiplex PCR used an average of around 1,200 ng genomic DNA. Method: immunoSEQ multiplex PCR; TCRdb's copy keeps in-frame clones and lacks some. This table lists under 50,000 clones. Sequenced sample: blood buffy coat. This chain links TRBV18 with TRBJ2-2; D possibly corresponds to TRBD1 (5 bases). The receptor was isolated from a woman aged 18 to 69 with a cervical HPV16 infection that either progressed to CIN3+ or cleared (not recorded which). The CDR3 region is CASSPGASGELFF. The DNA read from the CDR3 is TGTGCCAGCTCACCAGGGGCGAGCGGGGAG.